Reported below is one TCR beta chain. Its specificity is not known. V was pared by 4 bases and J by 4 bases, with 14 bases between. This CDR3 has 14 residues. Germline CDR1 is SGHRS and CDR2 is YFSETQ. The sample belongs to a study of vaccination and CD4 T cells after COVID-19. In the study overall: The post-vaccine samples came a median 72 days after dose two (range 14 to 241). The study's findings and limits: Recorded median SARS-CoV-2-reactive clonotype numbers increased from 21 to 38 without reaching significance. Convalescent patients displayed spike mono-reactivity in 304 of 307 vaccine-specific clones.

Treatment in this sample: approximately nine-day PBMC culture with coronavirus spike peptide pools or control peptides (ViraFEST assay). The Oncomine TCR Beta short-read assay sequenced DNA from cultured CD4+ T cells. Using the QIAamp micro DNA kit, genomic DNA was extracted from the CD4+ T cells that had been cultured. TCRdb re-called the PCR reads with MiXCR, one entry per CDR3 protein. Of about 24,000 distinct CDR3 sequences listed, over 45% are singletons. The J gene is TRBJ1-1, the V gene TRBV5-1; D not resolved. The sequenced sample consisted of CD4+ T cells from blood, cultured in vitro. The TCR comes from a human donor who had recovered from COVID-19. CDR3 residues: CASSITPAGTEAFF. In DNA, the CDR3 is TGCGCCAGCAGCATCACACCGGCGGGCACTGAAGCTTTCTTT.